One and the same sample provided the 12 T cell receptor beta chains below, sequenced in a study of T cells in Graves' hyperthyroidism and ophthalmopathy. Amplification yielded TCR beta CDR3 regions, with RNA transcripts as the source. The HTBI primer set served for first-round RT-PCR of the TCR CDR3. TCRdb reanalysed the multiplex PCR reads using MiXCR and keeps one entry per CDR3 protein. Seen here are about 330,000 distinct CDR3 sequences, approximately 13% observed once, and the top ten hold 30% to 35%. Sequencing input: blood. The receptor set was obtained from a woman between 40 and 55 years old with Graves' ophthalmopathy.

This clonotype was detected ten times or more. V usage is TRBV12-3 or TRBV12-4 and J usage is TRBJ2-5; 8 nucleotides align to TRBD2. This CDR3 contains 14 residues. V was clipped by 3 bases and J by 5 bases; unmatched bases: 5. CDR3 DNA sequence: TGTGCCAGCAGTTTGGGCGGGAGGCGCGAGACCCAGTACTTC. Its protein product is CASSLGGRRETQYF.

This clonotype occurred a few times. The chain recombines TRBV29-1 with TRBJ2-5; 9 bases are shared with TRBD2. V dropped 5 bases and J dropped 3; count of bases not matched to a gene: 4. Germline-derived CDR1 and CDR2 are SQVTM and ANQGSEA. The CDR3 is made up of 13 amino acids. CDR3: CSVSGLAEETQYF. Here the CDR3 DNA reads TGCAGCGTTTCGGGACTAGCTGAAGAGACCCAGTACTTC. The whole variable domain, filled in from reference TRBV29-1 and TRBJ2-5, reads SAVISQKPSRDICQRGTSLTIQCQVDSQVTMMFWYRQQPGQSLTLIATANQGSEATYESGFVIDKFPISRPNLTFSTLTVSNMSPEDSSIYLCSVSGLAEETQYFGPGTRLLVL.

In its sample, this clonotype was seen a few times. The CDR3 bases are TGTGCCAGCAGCCAAGATCGCTACAGACCGGGACAGGGAGCAACTAATGAAAAACTGTTTTTT. Its translation: CASSQDRYRPGQGATNEKLFF. The chain links TRBV3-1 to TRBJ1-4; 9 nucleotides agree with TRBD1. Germline assignment: CDR1 LGHDT and CDR2 YNNKEL (reference sequence). The trim removed 0 bases at V and 0 bases at J, leaving 14 bases unmatched. The length of the CDR3 is 21 residues.

The rearrangement uses TRBV5-5 and TRBJ2-7; 9 bases are a match to TRBD1. The ends lost 0 bases at V and 4 bases at J; junction bases unmatched: 5. This CDR3 is built from 15 residues. Per the germline V gene, CDR1 is SGHKS and CDR2 is YYEKEE (reference sequence). The CDR3 DNA reads as TGTGCCAGCAGCTTGGTCACAGGGGGCGGGTACGAGCAGTACTTC. Translation: CASSLVTGGGYEQYF.

The rearrangement joins TRBV30 to TRBJ2-2; D is ambiguous. The CDR3 covers 13 residues. Germline-derived CDR1 and CDR2 are GTSNPN and SVGIG (reference sequence). V gave up 1 base and J gave up 6 bases, with 9 bases separating them. CDR3: CAWSATDPGELFF. The DNA of the CDR3 is TGTGCCTGGAGTGCGACGGATCCCGGGGAGCTGTTTTTT.

Ten or more counts support this clonotype. The J gene is TRBJ2-3, the V gene TRBV9, with D hard to call. The CDR3 totals 13 residues. Germline CDR1 and CDR2: SGDLS and YYNGEE. The V end was cut by 0 bases, the J end by 5 bases, with 7 bases between. CDR3 in amino acids: CASSVGGRDTQYF. CDR3 in DNA: TGTGCCAGCAGCGTAGGCGGTAGAGATACGCAGTATTTT.

The genes are TRBV3-1 and TRBJ1-1, with 8 bases aligning to TRBD1. V lost 4 bases, J lost 1 base, and 8 bases stayed unmatched. The CDR3 is 16 residues long. Per the germline V gene, CDR1 is LGHDT and CDR2 is YNNKEL (reference sequence). CDR3 in DNA: TGTGCCAGCAGCCGAAAACAGGGGGGGACGAACACTGAAGCTTTCTTT. It is translated as CASSRKQGGTNTEAFF.

The chain carries TRBV6-1 and TRBJ2-4, with 11 bases identical to TRBD1. J gave up 8 bases and V 0 bases, and 6 bases lay outside the gene matches. The V gene's germline CDR1 is MNHNS and CDR2 SASEGT. The CDR3 sequence is 16 residues long. The CDR3: CASSEAAGTGGDIQYF. CDR3 coding DNA: TGTGCCAGCAGTGAAGCCGCCGGGACAGGGGGTGACATTCAGTACTTC.

This clonotype appeared a few times. This may stem from a read error, because a much larger clone lies one nucleotide away. V usage is TRBV19 and J usage is TRBJ1-1, with D possibly TRBD1 on 6 matching bases. Germline V gives CDR1 LNHDA, CDR2 SQIVND (reference sequence). This CDR3 has 17 amino acids. The germline V and J ends were trimmed by 5 bases and 8 bases, with 27 bases remaining between them. CDR3 sequence: CASSGFLLRGAIREAFF. The CDR3 nucleotides read TGTGCCAGTAGTGGGTTTTTGCTTCGGGGGGCGATTCGAGAAGCTTTCTTT.

The chain combines TRBV24-1 with TRBJ2-1, with 7 bases lining up with TRBD2. CDR1 and CDR2 from the germline V gene are KGHDR and SFDVKD. This CDR3 has 16 residues. V lost 12 bases and J lost 7; bases outside the gene matches: 20. Written as DNA, the CDR3 is TGTGCCTCATCCGCGGCGGGAGCGGCTTCGAGGAATGAGCAGTTCTTC. This codes for CASSAAGAASRNEQFF.

At least ten counts were recorded for this clonotype. The chain combines TRBV6-1 with TRBJ2-5; perhaps TRBD1 as D (6 bases). The V gene's germline CDR1 is MNHNS and CDR2 SASEGT. The CDR3 runs 14 residues. V was clipped by 8 bases and J by 6 bases, with 19 bases between them. CDR3 loop: CASSPIAGVKTQYF. The CDR3 DNA reads as TGTGCCAGCTCCCCAATAGCAGGGGTCAAGACCCAGTACTTC.

This clonotype was observed at least ten times. J is TRBJ1-2 and V is TRBV27; D is unclear. Germline CDR1 reads MNHEY; CDR2 reads SMNVEV (reference sequence). Trimming took off 5 bases at V and 3 bases at J, with 19 bases between the two ends. The CDR3 extends over 16 amino acids. The CDR3 DNA reads TGTGCCAGCAGTCCACAGCGGGCCAGAATTGACTATGGCTACACCTTC. Translated, it gives CASSPQRARIDYGYTF.